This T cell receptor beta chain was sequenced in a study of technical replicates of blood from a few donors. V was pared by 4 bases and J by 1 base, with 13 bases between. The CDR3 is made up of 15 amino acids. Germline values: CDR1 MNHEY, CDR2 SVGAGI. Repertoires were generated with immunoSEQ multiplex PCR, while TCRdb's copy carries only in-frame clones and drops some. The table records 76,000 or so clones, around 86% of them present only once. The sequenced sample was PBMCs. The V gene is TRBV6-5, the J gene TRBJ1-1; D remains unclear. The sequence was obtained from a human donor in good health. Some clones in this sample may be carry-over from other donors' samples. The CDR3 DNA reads TGTGCCAGCAGTTCCTTATCCGGCGGGAACACTGAAGCTTTCTTT. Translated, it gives CASSSLSGGNTEAFF.